This section outlines one TCR beta chain sequence together with its context. Its antigen is not known. This table comes from immunoSEQ multiplex PCR, and its TCRdb copy is limited to in-frame clones, with some not included. The sample lists around 250,000 clones; about 90% were seen once. Germline-derived CDR1 and CDR2 are LGHNT and FRNRAP. V was cut by 2 bases and J by 10 bases, with 9 bases left in between. There are 12 residues in the CDR3. This entry comes from a study of cytomegalovirus exposure and HLA in healthy donors. Whole-study findings and limits: Specific recognition of CMV antigens was confirmed in vitro for a few chains (all CMV-associated). Subsequent analysis revealed that first-cohort TCR clusters tended to co-occur in the 110 or so validation repertoires. The authors listed about 170 TCR beta chains as cytomegalovirus-associated.

These donors were members of the roughly 120-subject validation cohort, a group separate from the roughly 670-subject first cohort. The chain recombines TRBV12-5 with TRBJ2-1; D is unresolved. The TCR was taken from a woman aged 18-35 years in good health and CMV-seronegative. Sequenced sample: PBMCs. The CDR3 loop is CASGLYVQEQFF. DNA for the CDR3: TGTGCTAGTGGTTTGTATGTGCAGGAGCAGTTCTTC.